Sequencing of this T cell receptor beta chain was carried out in a study of blood T cell repertoires in COVID-19. Study information: COVID-19 samples collected from the United States, Italy and Spain covered acute and convalescent phases.

With V trimmed by 6 bases and J by 5 bases, 12 bases remained unmatched. This CDR3 region has 16 residues. The germline gives CDR1 MDHEN, CDR2 SYDVKM. Original handling: Nucleated cell counts were estimated from reference gene primer amplification. Method: immunoSEQ multiplex PCR; TCRdb's copy keeps in-frame clones and lacks some. V and J calls and clone size come straight from that table; D and trimming were deduced from the DNA. The profile covers 300,000 to 350,000 clones, with approximately 90% appearing a single time and 1.5% to 2% taken by the ten largest. The sequence was obtained from a woman under 40 with COVID-19, enrolled during active disease. Source material: peripheral blood. This sequence joins TRBV28 and TRBJ2-5, with TRBD1 identical over 10 bases. CDR3 bases: TGTGCCAGCAGCCCCGACCCGGACAGGGGGACGGAGACCCAGTACTTC. As protein: CASSPDPDRGTETQYF.